What follows are 25 T cell receptor beta chains derived from one specimen sequenced in a study of T cell responses to AZD1222 COVID-19 vaccine. Assay: immunoSEQ multiplex PCR; the TCRdb copy retains only in-frame clones and omits some. The data show 84,000 or so clones, with about 85% seen just once and less than 1.6% held by the top ten. The sequencing here drew on peripheral blood, taken on day 0 of AZD1222 vaccination. The receptors were sampled from an adult in good health.

This sequence joins TRBV5-1 and TRBJ2-1; TRBD2 is a possible D gene (5 bases). This CDR3 is 14 amino acids long. Trimming took 4 bases from V and 9 from J, leaving 17 bases between them. In germline, CDR1 is SGHRS, CDR2 YFSETQ. DNA of the CDR3: TGCGCCAGCAGCCTAGACTACTCCGGAGTTGAGCAGTTCTTC. Translated: CASSLDYSGVEQFF.

The rearrangement links TRBV18 to TRBJ2-2; D remains unclear. Germline values: CDR1 KGHSH, CDR2 LQKENI. The CDR3 length is 18 residues. The ends were cut back, 0 bases at V and 3 bases at J, with 17 bases in the middle. As DNA, the CDR3 is TGTGCCAGCTCACCACCTAGCCTGGGGATCACCGACACCGGGGAGCTGTTTTTT. It encodes CASSPPSLGITDTGELFF.

This clone was counted a few times. The chain couples TRBV20-1 to TRBJ2-7; no definite D call. Per the germline V gene, CDR1 is DFQATT and CDR2 is SNEGSKA (reference sequence). The V end was cut by 3 bases, the J end by 4 bases, with 13 bases between. The CDR3 consists of 13 residues. CDR3 sequence: CSASLRPGYEQYF. In DNA, the CDR3 is TGCAGTGCTAGTTTGCGGCCCGGGTACGAGCAGTACTTC.

The chain is built from TRBV18 and TRBJ1-2; TRBD1 matches 7 bases. Losses at the gene ends were 1 base for V and 3 bases for J; bases not matched to a gene: 8. The CDR3 contains 16 residues. CDR1 and CDR2 from the germline V gene are KGHSH and LQKENI. In DNA form, the CDR3 reads TGTGCCAGCTCACCACAGGGACAGCGAGGCTACTATGGCTACACCTTC. Its translation is CASSPQGQRGYYGYTF.

The V call is TRBV5-4, the J call TRBJ2-7; the match to TRBD2 covers 7 bases. V lost 3 bases, J lost 2 bases, and 11 bases stayed unmatched. Germline CDR1 SGHNT, CDR2 YYREEE (reference sequence). The CDR3 length is 16 residues. CDR3 DNA: TGTGCCAGCAGCTGGGGGGGGAGAGCGGGGACCTACGAGCAGTACTTC. Amino acids: CASSWGGRAGTYEQYF.

V usage is TRBV6-5 and J usage is TRBJ1-1; possible D gene TRBD1, 6 bases. This CDR3 spans 12 amino acids. Per the germline V gene, CDR1 is MNHEY and CDR2 is SVGAGI. Trimming stripped 6 bases from V and 7 bases from J, with 12 bases between. The CDR3 loop is CASRKGEREAFF. The CDR3 region has the DNA TGTGCCAGCAGGAAGGGGGAGCGTGAAGCTTTCTTT.

This rearrangement joins TRBV6-5 to TRBJ1-2, with 7 bases that match TRBD1. The V and J ends lost 2 bases and 4 bases, in that order; junction bases with no gene match: 7. The CDR3 runs to 15 residues. Germline V gives CDR1 MNHEY, CDR2 SVGAGI. This CDR3 is CASSYDREVSYGYTF. DNA of the CDR3: TGTGCCAGCAGTTACGACAGGGAAGTGAGCTATGGCTACACCTTC.

J is TRBJ2-5 and V is TRBV5-1; TRBD2 matches 9 bases. The CDR3 loop spans 16 amino acids. Trimming removed 1 base from V and 4 bases from J; junction bases left unmatched: 8. CDR1 SGHRS and CDR2 YFSETQ come from the germline V gene. The CDR3, as DNA: TGCGCCAGCAGCTTGACCGCGGGAGGGCCTGTAGAGACCCAGTACTTC. As protein: CASSLTAGGPVETQYF.

The rearrangement joins TRBV19 to TRBJ1-5; 7 nucleotides agree with TRBD1. The ends lost 4 bases at V and 4 bases at J; junction bases unmatched: 10. The CDR3 is 16 residues long. Per germline, CDR1 LNHDA and CDR2 SQIVND (reference sequence). The CDR3 nucleotides are TGTGCCAGTAGTACCCTTCTGACAGGGCGAAATCAGCCCCAGCATTTT. Encoded protein: CASSTLLTGRNQPQHF.

The sample holds one count of this clone. The rearrangement links TRBV5-1 to TRBJ1-4, with TRBD1 identical over 9 bases. Germline trimming cut 4 bases from V and 11 bases from J; bases unmatched to any gene: 24. The CDR3 runs 19 residues. Germline loops: CDR1 SGHRS, CDR2 YFSETQ. CDR3 sequence (DNA): TGCGCCAGCAGCCAAGCCGGCGGGACAGGGAACGTTGTCTCTGGGAAACTGTTTTTT. Its translation: CASSQAGGTGNVVSGKLFF.

The CDR3 sequence is CASSQGGGAGQPQHF. CDR3 bases: TGTGCCAGCAGCCAAGGGGGGGGCGCGGGGCAGCCCCAGCATTTT. This sequence joins TRBV4-2 and TRBJ1-5; D possibly corresponds to TRBD1 (6 bases). V dropped 1 base and J dropped 7 bases, with 14 bases sitting between them. Looked up from germline, CDR1 is LGHNA and CDR2 is YNFKEQ. The CDR3 has 15 amino acids.

The chain combines TRBV2 with TRBJ1-2; 7 nucleotides line up with TRBD1. The junction had 8 bases not matched to a gene; V was cut back by 7 bases and J by 6 bases. The CDR3 sequence is 13 residues long. The germline CDR1 and CDR2 sequences are SNHLY and FYNNEI. CDR3 region: CASKATGVDGYTF. The DNA for the CDR3 is TGTGCCAGCAAGGCTACAGGGGTTGATGGCTACACCTTC.

The CDR3 is CASSPGDTNEKLFF. The CDR3 DNA follows: TGCGCCAGCAGCCCAGGGGATACTAATGAAAAACTGTTTTTT. This sequence joins TRBV5-1 and TRBJ1-4; TRBD1 might be the D (6 bases). The CDR3 has 14 residues. The ends were cut back, 4 bases at V and 2 bases at J, with 9 bases in the middle. CDR1 is SGHRS and CDR2 is YFSETQ in the germline V gene.

V is TRBV3-1 (or the pseudogene TRBV3-2) and J is TRBJ1-2, with D hard to call. Germline-derived CDR1 and CDR2 are LGHDT and YNNKEL (reference sequence). Trimming removed 4 bases at V and 7 bases at J, with 13 bases between. The CDR3 length is 13 residues. As DNA, the CDR3 is TGTGCCAGCAGCCCAGGCCTCGAGGTTGGCTACACCTTC. This codes for CASSPGLEVGYTF.

This rearrangement joins TRBV19 to TRBJ2-7; D call uncertain. CDR3 size: 13 residues. The germline gives CDR1 LNHDA, CDR2 SQIVND (reference sequence). Deletions cut 4 bases from V and 6 bases from J, with 13 bases between. CDR3 protein: CASSRLQGLEQYF. The CDR3 DNA is TGTGCCAGTAGTAGGTTACAAGGGCTCGAGCAGTACTTC.

V and J are TRBV9 and TRBJ1-2, with a tentative D call TRBD1 (6 bases). This CDR3 contains 13 residues. V was pared by 1 base and J by 8 bases, with 12 bases between. Per germline, CDR1 SGDLS and CDR2 YYNGEE. In DNA form, the CDR3 reads TGTGCCAGCAGCGTATTTCGGGGGGGCGGCTACACCTTC. The encoded protein is CASSVFRGGGYTF.

This chain uses TRBV27 with TRBJ1-6, with unresolved D. Looked up from germline, CDR1 is MNHEY and CDR2 is SMNVEV (reference sequence). V lost 5 bases and J 14 bases, leaving 16 bases between the germline ends. This CDR3 has 13 residues. This CDR3 is CASSARAYVTLHF. The CDR3 nucleotides read TGTGCCAGCAGTGCCCGGGCCTATGTTACCCTCCACTTT.

The chain links TRBV12-2 to TRBJ1-1; TRBD1, the table's D call, lacks a check against the DNA. TRBV12-2 is a recognized pseudogene. This CDR3 spans 14 amino acids. The CDR3 DNA reads TGTGCAAGTCGCCCCTCAGGTTTGAACACTGAAGCTTTCTTT. Residues: CASRPSGLNTEAFF.

The chain uses TRBV5-4 and TRBJ1-2, with no clear D. Germline lookup yields CDR1 SGHNT and CDR2 YYREEE (reference sequence). The CDR3 contains 13 residues. V was shortened by 5 bases and J by 4 bases, with 12 bases between the two germline ends. The CDR3 DNA sequence: TGTGCCAGCAGTTCGGACGGACTCTATGGCTACACCTTC. The encoded protein is CASSSDGLYGYTF.

This clone was seen a single time. V and J are TRBV15 and TRBJ1-2; TRBD1 might be the D (5 bases). V lost 0 bases and J 8 bases, leaving 13 bases between the germline ends. From germline, CDR1 is LNHNV and CDR2 YYDKDF (reference sequence). CDR3 length: 14 amino acids. CDR3 sequence (DNA): TGTGCCACCAGCAGAGATGGCAGGGCCCAGGGCTACACCTTC. Translation gives CATSRDGRAQGYTF.

The CDR3 region has the DNA TGTGCCAGCAGTGGTCAGGGCGTTCCCTCCGGCGGGGAGCTGTTTTTT. Residues: CASSGQGVPSGGELFF. This chain connects TRBV2 to TRBJ2-2, with D possibly being TRBD1 (5 bases). This CDR3 region has 16 residues. The germline V gene has CDR1 SNHLY and CDR2 FYNNEI. The V end lost 4 bases, the J end lost 7 bases, and 19 bases lay between the germline ends.

This chain uses TRBV7-2 with TRBJ1-2; TRBD1 is a possible D gene (5 bases). The ends were cut back, 0 bases at V and 1 base at J, with 9 bases in the middle. In germline, CDR1 is SGHTA, CDR2 FQGNSA. This CDR3 has 15 residues. The CDR3 here is CASSLAQGINYGYTF. Here the CDR3 DNA reads TGTGCCAGCAGCTTAGCTCAGGGCATTAACTATGGCTACACCTTC.

In this sample, this clone turned up once. The chain couples TRBV7-6 to TRBJ2-1; TRBD2 aligns across 11 bases. Unmatched junction bases numbered 7, after V lost 4 bases and J lost 5 bases. The germline V gene has CDR1 SGHVS and CDR2 FNYEAQ. CDR3 length: 16 amino acids. The CDR3 protein is CASSSITSGRNNEQFF. In DNA, the CDR3 is TGTGCCAGCAGCTCAATAACTAGCGGGAGAAACAATGAGCAGTTCTTC.

The rearrangement links TRBV27 to TRBJ1-5, with unresolved D. Trimming stripped 3 bases from V and 4 bases from J, with 7 bases between. This CDR3 comprises 13 residues. Germline-derived CDR1 and CDR2 are MNHEY and SMNVEV (reference sequence). For the CDR3, the DNA is TGTGCCAGCAGTTTCAGCGAGAATCAGCCCCAGCATTTT. Translation: CASSFSENQPQHF.

This chain uses TRBV5-1 with TRBJ1-4; D ambiguous. The germline V and J ends were trimmed by 4 bases and 2 bases, with 9 bases remaining between them. The CDR3 loop spans 14 amino acids. Per germline, CDR1 SGHRS and CDR2 YFSETQ. Here the CDR3 DNA reads TGCGCCAGCAGCCCTGAAACTACTAATGAAAAACTGTTTTTT. It translates to CASSPETTNEKLFF.